Sequencing of this T cell receptor (beta chain) was carried out in a study of blood T cell repertoires in COVID-19. Looking at the study overall: Donors in the United States, Italy and Spain gave samples during acute or convalescent COVID-19. PBMCs, B-cell-depleted T cells, or T cells provided the cDNA or gDNA that made up the material.

The authors' processing: By means of reference gene primer amplification, nucleated cell counts were estimated. The protocol was immunoSEQ multiplex PCR, while the TCRdb copy is restricted to in-frame clones and leaves out a portion. That table supplies the V and J calls and clone size; D and trimming were determined from the DNA. The sample lists about half a million clones, roughly 89% occurring once. Seattle researchers signed up patients amid active infection and tracked them longitudinally. The sample comprised peripheral blood. This TCR was recovered from a young man with COVID-19, enrolled during active disease.

CDR3 sequence reads: CASSLDPTLNEQFF. CDR3 nucleotide sequence: TGTGCCAGCAGCTTAGATCCAACTTTGAATGAGCAGTTCTTC. The chain recombines TRBV11-3 with TRBJ2-1; no definite D call. The CDR3 is 14 residues long. Looked up from germline, CDR1 is SGHNT and CDR2 is YENEEA. Trimming shortened V by 0 bases and J by 7 bases, and 10 bases separated the two germline ends.